This is a list of T cell receptor beta chains from one sample in a study of control samples from healthy donors and cancer patients. Data came from immunoSEQ multiplex PCR; TCRdb stores just in-frame clones and leaves some out. Here the sample spans about 40,000 clones, 80% to 95% being singletons. What was sequenced was blood. The origin of the receptors is a woman aged 50 to 60 in good health. Both conserved end residues are part of each CDR3. D genes are given only for firm matches. The listing skips clone size in some rows; elsewhere it reads once, few, many or a size class.

>TRBD2|TRBJ2-3|-|16|TRBV2
CASRHWTSGGTDTQYF
TGTGCCAGCAGGCACTGGACTAGCGGGGGAACGGATACGCAGTATTTT
>-|TRBJ2-3|-|13|TRBV29-1
CSVARGRADTQYF
TGCAGCGTTGCGCGGGGAAGGGCAGATACGCAGTATTTT
>-|TRBJ2-7|once|14|TRBV5-6
CASSRDRSAYEQYF
TGTGCCAGCAGCCGTGACAGGTCCGCCTACGAGCAGTACTTC
>-|TRBJ1-1|-|14|TRBV6-2/TRBV6-3
CASSYPTVNTEAFF
TGTGCCAGCAGTTACCCGACAGTGAACACTGAAGCTTTCTTT
>TRBD1|TRBJ2-4|-|14|TRBV2
CASSLGTGRIIQYF
TGTGCCAGCAGCCTCGGGACAGGGCGTATCATTCAGTACTTC
>-|TRBJ1-5|-|15|TRBV5-5
CASSPASGANQPQHF
TGTGCCAGCAGCCCCGCTTCCGGGGCAAATCAGCCCCAGCATTTT
>-|TRBJ2-5|-|12|TRBV5-5
CASSFPGETQYF
TGTGCCAGCAGCTTTCCGGGGGAGACCCAGTACTTC
>-|TRBJ1-2|-|14|TRBV4-2
CASSQDIGARGYTF
TGTGCCAGCAGCCAAGATATCGGGGCCCGTGGCTACACCTTC
>TRBD1|TRBJ1-2|once|13|TRBV28
CASRPQGAKGYTF
TGTGCCAGCAGACCACAGGGGGCGAAGGGCTACACCTTC
>-|TRBJ1-2|-|12|TRBV6-5
CASTQGGYGYTF
TGTGCCAGCACCCAGGGAGGGTATGGCTACACCTTC
>-|TRBJ2-7|-|17|TRBV7-6
CASSLGALGGGGDEQYF
TGTGCCAGCAGCTTAGGGGCACTAGGGGGGGGCGGGGACGAGCAGTACTTC
>-|TRBJ1-4|-|14|TRBV6-5
CASSKRTGNEKLFF
TGTGCCAGCAGTAAAAGAACCGGGAATGAAAAACTGTTTTTT
>-|TRBJ1-4|once|15|TRBV4-2
CASSQSIATNEKLFF
TGTGCCAGCAGCCAATCGATCGCAACTAATGAAAAACTGTTTTTT
>-|TRBJ2-3|medium-sized|15|TRBV15
CATSRDSVLADTQYF
TGTGCCACCAGCAGAGATAGCGTTCTGGCAGATACGCAGTATTTT
>-|TRBJ1-4|once|14|TRBV29-1
CSGLTGATNEKLFF
TGCAGCGGCCTAACAGGTGCAACTAATGAAAAACTGTTTTTT
>TRBD1|TRBJ1-2|-|14|TRBV25-1
CASSQTTGAYGYTF
TGTGCCAGCAGTCAAACGACAGGGGCGTATGGCTACACCTTC
>TRBD1|TRBJ2-3|few|16|TRBV4-3
CASRSSGQASTDTQYF
TGCGCCAGCAGGTCCAGCGGACAGGCGAGCACAGATACGCAGTATTTT
>-|TRBJ1-5|-|13|TRBV18
CASSPSRDQPQHF
TGTGCCAGCTCACCTTCGAGAGATCAGCCCCAGCATTTT
>-|TRBJ1-2|-|12|TRBV28
CASSPSSGGYTF
TGTGCCAGCAGTCCCAGTTCAGGTGGCTACACCTTC
>-|TRBJ1-6|once|15|TRBV4-3
CASSQDRGGNSPLHF
TGCGCCAGCAGCCAAGATCGCGGGGGAAATTCACCCCTCCACTTT
>-|TRBJ2-5|-|13|TRBV28
CASSSGGQETQYF
TGTGCCAGCAGTTCGGGCGGGCAAGAGACCCAGTACTTC
>-|TRBJ1-6|-|13|TRBV2
CASKRGGDSPLHF
TGTGCCAGCAAACGGGGTGGGGATTCACCCCTCCACTTT